Shown below are 21 T cell receptor beta chains from a single sample sequenced in a study of vaccination and CD4 T cells after COVID-19 (dated by TCRdb to between 2021 and 2024). Libraries were built with PCR. Instrument used: Illumina iSeq 100. DNA from cultured CD4+ T cells underwent TCR sequencing with the Oncomine TCR Beta short-read assay at the Johns Hopkins FTIC core. TCRdb reprocessing: public reads trimmed at Q25 with fastp, clones called with MiXCR, in-frame beta chains kept. Each record represents a unique CDR3 protein, reported with the most common genes and DNA among its rows. This sample gives 12,000 or so distinct CDR3 sequences in total; 50% of them show up just once. The ten largest account for approximately 20% of the sample. The treatment or condition label for this specimen denotes: approximately 9-day PBMC culture with coronavirus spike peptide pools or control peptides (ViraFEST assay).

What these receptors recognize is not known. The sequenced sample was CD4+ T cells from blood, cultured in vitro. The receptors come from a human donor who had recovered from COVID-19.

The chain recombines TRBV4-1 with TRBJ1-5; 7 bases line up with TRBD1. V lost 0 bases to trimming and J lost 6 bases; unmatched junction nucleotides: 5. The germline CDR1 and CDR2 sequences are MGHRA and YSYEKL. The CDR3 has 15 amino acids. The CDR3 region has the DNA TGCGCCAGCAGCCAAGATCAGCAGGGGGGTCAGCCCCAGCATTTT. Translated, it gives CASSQDQQGGQPQHF.

In its sample, this clonotype is medium-sized. The rearrangement joins TRBV5-1 to TRBJ1-2, with 9 bases identical to TRBD1. CDR1 SGHRS and CDR2 YFSETQ come from the germline V gene. CDR3 length equals 14 residues. Losses at the gene ends were 1 base for V and 2 bases for J; bases not matched to a gene: 0. This CDR3 reads CASSLTGGNYGYTF. The CDR3 DNA sequence: TGCGCCAGCAGCTTGACAGGGGGCAACTATGGCTACACCTTC.

The chain is built from TRBV7-3 and TRBJ2-5, with a possible D match to TRBD1 (5 bases). Germline lookup yields CDR1 SGHTA and CDR2 FQGTGA. The CDR3 runs to 14 residues. Trimming took 4 bases from V and 0 from J, leaving 9 bases between them. The CDR3 loop reads CASSSDRNQETQYF. The CDR3 DNA follows: TGTGCCAGCAGCTCCGACAGAAACCAAGAGACCCAGTACTTC.

The chain carries TRBV7-2 and TRBJ1-6; D is unresolved. The V and J ends lost 1 base and 13 bases respectively, with 11 bases between them. Germline V gene data show CDR1 as SGHTA and CDR2 as FQGNSA. This CDR3 has 13 amino acids. The CDR3 is CASSLVELEPLHF. The CDR3 DNA is TGTGCCAGCAGCTTAGTGGAGTTGGAGCCCCTCCACTTT.

This clonotype was counted once. The chain couples TRBV12-3 or TRBV12-4 to TRBJ2-5; 7 nucleotides align to TRBD2. Trimming cost V 10 bases and J 2 bases; bases outside gene matches: 7. The CDR3 covers 13 residues. The CDR3 spells CATTSRTQETQYF. The CDR3 DNA sequence: TGTGCCACGACTAGCCGAACGCAAGAGACCCAGTACTTC.

This chain joins TRBV19 and TRBJ2-1; the D is unclear. The V gene's germline CDR1 is LNHDA and CDR2 SQIVND (reference sequence). This CDR3 is built from 14 residues. V was clipped by 5 bases and J by 1 base, with 9 bases between them. The CDR3 here is CASSVRESYNEQFF. CDR3 in DNA: TGTGCCAGTAGTGTAAGGGAATCCTACAATGAGCAGTTCTTC.

This clonotype was seen a few times. The chain recombines TRBV20-1 with TRBJ1-1, with D perhaps TRBD1 (5 bases). CDR3 size: 15 residues. V lost 6 bases and J lost 3, with 20 bases in between. Per germline, CDR1 DFQATT and CDR2 SNEGSKA (reference sequence). CDR3 protein: CSAVDGRKGYTEAFF. The CDR3 bases are TGCAGTGCCGTCGACGGCCGAAAGGGGTACACTGAAGCTTTCTTT.

This clonotype was seen only once. The V and J genes are TRBV19 and TRBJ1-2; D remains unclear. Germline V gene sequence: CDR1 LNHDA, CDR2 SQIVND (reference sequence). The CDR3 totals 13 residues. V was trimmed by 0 bases and J by 8 bases, leaving 10 bases between them. CDR3 sequence reads: CASSIDWEEGYTF. CDR3 bases: TGTGCCAGTAGTATAGATTGGGAAGAAGGCTACACCTTC.

By share, this clonotype counts as medium-sized. The genes are TRBV11-1 and TRBJ2-4; 12 bases fit TRBD2. The CDR3 sequence is 19 residues long. With 5 bases clipped from V and 2 bases from J, the junction kept 13 bases outside the gene matches. Germline values: CDR1 SGHAT, CDR2 FQDESV (reference sequence). CDR3 protein: CASSPSSGRAGFSKNIQYF. As DNA, the CDR3 is TGTGCCAGCAGCCCATCTAGCGGGAGGGCCGGTTTTTCCAAAAACATTCAGTACTTC.

CDR3 sequence reads: CASSPQRKPGHNQETQYF. The CDR3 DNA sequence: TGTGCCAGCTCACCGCAACGCAAGCCGGGACACAACCAAGAGACCCAGTACTTC. This sequence joins TRBV18 and TRBJ2-5, with a tentative D call TRBD1 (6 bases). Trimming left V 3 bases short and J 0 bases short, with 20 bases between. The CDR3 contains 18 residues. Germline V gene sequence: CDR1 KGHSH, CDR2 LQKENI.

In this sample, this clonotype turned up a few times. CDR3 in amino acids: CASSLSWGAETQYF. CDR3 coding DNA: TGTGCCAGCTCCCTATCGTGGGGGGCTGAGACCCAGTACTTC. This sequence joins TRBV9 and TRBJ2-5; D possibly matches TRBD1 or TRBD2 (6 bases each). V lost 7 bases and J lost 5, with 18 bases in between. The germline gives CDR1 SGDLS, CDR2 YYNGEE. This CDR3 region has 14 residues.

The J gene is TRBJ2-2, the V gene TRBV29-1; 9 nucleotides match TRBD2. J gave up 6 bases and V 4 bases, and 9 bases lay outside the gene matches. This CDR3 contains 15 residues. Germline V gene sequence: CDR1 SQVTM, CDR2 ANQGSEA. The DNA for the CDR3 is TGCAGCGTTGTGGATAGCGGGAGAATAGCCGGGGAGCTGTTTTTT. This gives the protein CSVVDSGRIAGELFF.

The J gene is TRBJ2-1, the V gene TRBV7-2, with 8 nucleotides matching TRBD2. The J segment lost 7 bases and the V segment lost 6 bases, leaving 14 bases of the junction unmatched. This CDR3 has 16 amino acids. Germline V gene lookup returns CDR1 SGHTA and CDR2 FQGNSA. The CDR3 loop is CASRSKRERMGNEQFF. The CDR3 nucleotides are TGTGCCAGCAGATCGAAGCGGGAGAGAATGGGGAATGAGCAGTTCTTC.

The chain joins TRBV25-1 to TRBJ2-4, with 7 bases aligning to TRBD1. Germline V CDR1 and CDR2: MGHDK, SYGVNS. Trimming took 3 bases from V and 8 from J; bases not matched to a gene: 4. CDR3 length: 13 residues. In nucleotides, the CDR3 is TGTGCCAGCAGTGACGGGACAGCGGACATTCAGTACTTC. This encodes CASSDGTADIQYF.

The J gene is TRBJ1-1, the V gene TRBV12-3 or TRBV12-4; D unclear. This CDR3 spans 12 amino acids. V was shortened by 3 bases and J by 4 bases, with 6 bases between the two germline ends. CDR3 in amino acids: CASSLASTEAFF. The CDR3 DNA is TGTGCCAGCAGTTTGGCCTCCACTGAAGCTTTCTTT.

The chain is built from TRBV20-1 and TRBJ2-7, with 8 bases identical to TRBD2. From germline, CDR1 is DFQATT and CDR2 SNEGSKA (reference sequence). V lost 2 bases, J lost 5 bases, and 14 bases stayed unmatched. This CDR3 is 16 amino acids long. CDR3 sequence (DNA): TGCAGTGCTAGAACCCAAAGGGAGCGGGAGAATCACGAGCAGTACTTC. Translating it yields CSARTQRERENHEQYF.

This chain links TRBV24-1 with TRBJ2-5; D might be TRBD2 (6 bases). This CDR3 has 13 amino acids. Trimming cost V 4 bases and J 4 bases, with 9 bases left between them. CDR1 and CDR2 (germline): KGHDR, SFDVKD. CDR3 sequence reads: CATSDGGLETQYF. The CDR3 coding sequence is TGTGCCACCAGTGACGGGGGACTAGAGACCCAGTACTTC.

By its share, this clonotype is medium-sized. The CDR3 spells CASSPPGRSSYNEQFF. The CDR3 DNA follows: TGTGCCAGCTCACCGCCTGGCAGGAGCTCCTACAATGAGCAGTTCTTC. The chain is built from TRBV18 and TRBJ2-1; D ambiguous. CDR3 length: 16 residues. V was cut by 3 bases and J by 0 bases, with 12 bases left in between. Germline V gene lookup returns CDR1 KGHSH and CDR2 LQKENI.

This clonotype has more than one count but fewer than ten. This rearrangement joins TRBV5-4 to TRBJ1-6; D gene ambiguous. The V gene's germline CDR1 is SGHNT and CDR2 YYREEE (reference sequence). Trimming stripped 3 bases from V and 8 bases from J, with 9 bases between. CDR3 length: 13 amino acids. The CDR3 protein is CASSSGYYSPLHF. In DNA form, the CDR3 reads TGTGCCAGCAGCTCGGGATATTATTCACCCCTCCACTTT.

Only a few counts were recorded for this clonotype. The chain uses TRBV28 and TRBJ2-6; no reliable D call. Germline CDR1 and CDR2: MDHEN and SYDVKM. This CDR3 spans 15 amino acids. Trimming took off 6 bases at V and 3 bases at J, with 12 bases between the two ends. CDR3 loop: CASSTLGNGANVLTF. In DNA form, the CDR3 reads TGTGCCAGCAGCACATTGGGCAATGGGGCCAACGTCCTGACTTTC.

This chain links TRBV20-1 with TRBJ2-7; no clear D gene. Germline lookup yields CDR1 DFQATT and CDR2 SNEGSKA (reference sequence). The CDR3 length is 11 residues. The V end lost 6 bases, the J end lost 0 bases, and 6 bases lay between the germline ends. The CDR3 loop is CSAADSYEQYF. For the CDR3, the DNA is TGCAGTGCCGCCGACTCCTACGAGCAGTACTTC.